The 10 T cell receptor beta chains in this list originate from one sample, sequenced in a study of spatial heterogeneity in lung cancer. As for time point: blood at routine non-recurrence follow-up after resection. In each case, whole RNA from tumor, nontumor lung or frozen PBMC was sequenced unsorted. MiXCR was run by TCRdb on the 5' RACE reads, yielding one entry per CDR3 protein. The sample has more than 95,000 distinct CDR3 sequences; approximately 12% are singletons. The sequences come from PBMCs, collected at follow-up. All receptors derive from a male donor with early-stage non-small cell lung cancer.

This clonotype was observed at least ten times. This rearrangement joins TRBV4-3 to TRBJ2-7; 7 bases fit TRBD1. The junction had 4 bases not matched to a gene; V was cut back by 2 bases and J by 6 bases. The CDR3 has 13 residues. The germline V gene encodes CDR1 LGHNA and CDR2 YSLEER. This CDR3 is CASSQNRGFEQYF. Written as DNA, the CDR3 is TGCGCCAGCAGCCAAAACAGGGGATTCGAGCAGTACTTC.

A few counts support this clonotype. The CDR3 DNA sequence: TGTGCCACCACCCTGGGACAGGGGGCGAGTTGGTACGGCTACACCTTC. Translated, it gives CATTLGQGASWYGYTF. The gene calls are TRBV15 and TRBJ1-2; 12 bases are shared with TRBD1. Trimming cost V 7 bases and J 8 bases; bases outside gene matches: 14. The CDR3 is made up of 16 amino acids. Germline loops: CDR1 LNHNV, CDR2 YYDKDF (reference sequence). Using reference TRBV15 and TRBJ1-2 for the parts outside the CDR3, the full variable domain is DAMVIQNPRYQVTQFGKPVTLSCSQTLNHNVMYWYQQKSSQAPKLLFHYYDKDFNNEADTPDNFQSRRPNTSFCFLDIRSPGLGDTAMYLCATTLGQGASWYGYTFGSGTRLTVV.

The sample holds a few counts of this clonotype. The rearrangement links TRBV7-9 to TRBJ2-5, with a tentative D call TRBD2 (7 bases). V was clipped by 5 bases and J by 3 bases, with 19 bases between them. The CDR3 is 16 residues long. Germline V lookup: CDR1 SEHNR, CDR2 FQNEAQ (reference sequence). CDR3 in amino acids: CASSTLSRGAEETQYF. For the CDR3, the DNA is TGTGCCAGCAGCACCCTCTCCCGGGGGGCAGAAGAGACCCAGTACTTC.

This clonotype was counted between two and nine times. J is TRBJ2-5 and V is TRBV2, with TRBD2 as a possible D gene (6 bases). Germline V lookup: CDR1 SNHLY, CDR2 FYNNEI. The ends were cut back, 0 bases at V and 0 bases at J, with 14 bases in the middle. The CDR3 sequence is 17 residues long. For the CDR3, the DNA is TGTGCCAGCAGTGAAGCGCCCCCGGGGGTCTACCAAGAGACCCAGTACTTC. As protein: CASSEAPPGVYQETQYF.

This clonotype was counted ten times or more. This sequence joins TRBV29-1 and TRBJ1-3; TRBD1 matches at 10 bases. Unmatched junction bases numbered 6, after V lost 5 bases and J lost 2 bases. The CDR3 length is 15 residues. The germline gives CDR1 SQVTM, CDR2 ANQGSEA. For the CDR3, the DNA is TGCAGCGTTTCCGGGACAGGGGACCCTGGAAACACCATATATTTT. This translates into CSVSGTGDPGNTIYF.

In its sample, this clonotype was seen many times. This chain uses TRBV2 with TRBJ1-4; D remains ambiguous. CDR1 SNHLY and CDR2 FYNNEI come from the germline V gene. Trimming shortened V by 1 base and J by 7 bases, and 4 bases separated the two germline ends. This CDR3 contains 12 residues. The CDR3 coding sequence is TGTGCCAGCAGTGAAGAGGCTGAAAAACTGTTTTTT. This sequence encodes CASSEEAEKLFF.

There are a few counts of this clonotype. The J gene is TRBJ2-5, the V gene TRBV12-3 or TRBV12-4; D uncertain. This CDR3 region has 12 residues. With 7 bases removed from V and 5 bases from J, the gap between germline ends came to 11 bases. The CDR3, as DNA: TGTGCCAGCACCATCCTCGAGGAGACCCAGTACTTC. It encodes CASTILEETQYF.

In DNA form, the CDR3 reads TGTGCCAGCAGTTACGGGCCTAGCGGGGCGAATACGCAGTATTTT. It is translated as CASSYGPSGANTQYF. The J gene is TRBJ2-3, the V gene TRBV6-6; the match to TRBD2 covers 9 bases. This CDR3 is 15 amino acids long. CDR1 and CDR2 (germline): MNHNY, SVGAGI (reference sequence). V was pared by 2 bases and J by 7 bases, with 7 bases of the junction left unmatched.

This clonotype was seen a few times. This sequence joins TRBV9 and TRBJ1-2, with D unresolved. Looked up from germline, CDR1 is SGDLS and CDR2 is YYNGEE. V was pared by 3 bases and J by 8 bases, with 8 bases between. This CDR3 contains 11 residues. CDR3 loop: CASSAFVGYTF. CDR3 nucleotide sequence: TGTGCCAGCAGCGCTTTCGTCGGCTACACCTTC.

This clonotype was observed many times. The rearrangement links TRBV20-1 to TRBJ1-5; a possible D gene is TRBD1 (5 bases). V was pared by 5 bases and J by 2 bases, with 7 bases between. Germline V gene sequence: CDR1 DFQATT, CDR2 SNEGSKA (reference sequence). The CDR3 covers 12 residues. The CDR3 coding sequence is TGCAGTGCTGGGGGGGGCAATCAGCCCCAGCATTTT. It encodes CSAGGGNQPQHF.